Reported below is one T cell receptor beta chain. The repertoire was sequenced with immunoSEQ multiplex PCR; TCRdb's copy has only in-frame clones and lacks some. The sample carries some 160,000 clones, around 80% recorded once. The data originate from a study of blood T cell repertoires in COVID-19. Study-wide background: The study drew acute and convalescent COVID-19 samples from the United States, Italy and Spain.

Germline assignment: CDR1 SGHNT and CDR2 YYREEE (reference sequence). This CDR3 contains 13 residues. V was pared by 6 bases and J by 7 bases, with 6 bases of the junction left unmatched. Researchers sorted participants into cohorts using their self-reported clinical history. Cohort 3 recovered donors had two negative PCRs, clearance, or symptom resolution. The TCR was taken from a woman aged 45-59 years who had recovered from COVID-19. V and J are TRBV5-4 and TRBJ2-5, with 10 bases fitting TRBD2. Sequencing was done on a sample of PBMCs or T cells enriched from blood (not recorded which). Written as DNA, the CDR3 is TGTGCCAGCACCTCGAGCGGGGGGGGGACCCAGTACTTC. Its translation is CASTSSGGGTQYF.